This entry lists 32 T cell receptor beta chains sequenced from one sample in a study of regulatory T cells in long-lasting Graves disease (dated by TCRdb to about 2021). Library generation was performed with multiplex PCR. For sequencing, an Illumina HiSeq 4000 was employed. iRepertoire HTBI primers and Arm-PCR amplification of CDR3 regions were used to construct TCR beta libraries. The public reads were run again by TCRdb, first through fastp at Q25 and then through MiXCR, and only productive beta chains were kept. Rows matching on CDR3 protein sequence are summarized as one entry with the most common DNA and genes. The sample has 400,000 to 450,000 distinct CDR3 sequences on record, about 16% of them singletons. The ten largest clonotypes hold around 17% of the sample. The label giving this sample's time point can be read as: newly diagnosed GD, antithyroid drugs for less than 3 months. RNA was extracted from PBMCs in TRIzol for both TCR sequencing and RNA sequencing.

These data were likewise used in another study, on T cells in Graves' hyperthyroidism and ophthalmopathy.

Sample: peripheral blood mononuclear cells (PBMCs), taken at new diagnosis, from a patient treated with antithyroid drugs. The source of these receptors is a woman in her 30s with Graves disease. Donor details come from another sample of the same person, matched by shared clones.

This clonotype was found many times. The rearrangement uses TRBV20-1 and TRBJ2-7; either TRBD1 or TRBD2 may supply D (5 bases each). Germline values: CDR1 DFQATT, CDR2 SNEGSKA (reference sequence). CDR3 length: 15 amino acids. V gave up 3 bases and J gave up 3 bases, with 18 bases separating them. CDR3 in DNA: TGCAGTGCTAGGAGGGGAATTGGCGGACTCTACGAGCAGTACTTC. Translated: CSARRGIGGLYEQYF.

The chain has TRBV12-3 or TRBV12-4 and TRBJ2-2; TRBD2 might be the D (5 bases). The length of the CDR3 is 17 residues. V lost 4 bases, J lost 0 bases, and 15 bases lay in between. CDR3 protein: CASSYETGIPNTGELFF. The CDR3 coding sequence is TGTGCCAGCAGTTACGAGACCGGGATCCCGAACACCGGGGAGCTGTTTTTT.

This clonotype was detected ten times or more. This chain connects TRBV5-1 to TRBJ2-3; 8 nucleotides align to TRBD2. Trimming took 0 bases from V and 4 from J; bases not matched to a gene: 7. CDR1 is SGHRS, CDR2 YFSETQ, per germline. The CDR3 extends over 16 amino acids. The DNA for the CDR3 is TGCGCCAGCAGCTTGGCAACAGCGGGAGCCCCAGATACGCAGTATTTT. Translation: CASSLATAGAPDTQYF.

The chain carries TRBV10-1 and TRBJ2-2, with a weak D call TRBD2 (5 bases). V lost 2 bases and J lost 2, with 15 bases in between. The length of the CDR3 is 17 residues. Germline V gives CDR1 WNHNN, CDR2 SYGVQD (reference sequence). CDR3 protein: CASSELGGALNTGELFF. CDR3 DNA: TGCGCCAGCAGTGAGCTCGGAGGAGCCCTAAACACCGGGGAGCTGTTTTTT.

The V gene is TRBV10-1, the J gene TRBJ2-7, with 9 bases fitting TRBD1. The V gene's germline CDR1 is WNHNN and CDR2 SYGVQD (reference sequence). CDR3 length equals 14 residues. The V and J ends lost 5 bases and 3 bases, in that order; junction bases with no gene match: 5. CDR3 DNA: TGCGCCAGCAGTCCGGGACAGGGAAACTACGAGCAGTACTTC. This encodes CASSPGQGNYEQYF.

To note about this clonotype: A much larger clone lies a single base off, so this may be a read error. The chain carries TRBV11-3 and TRBJ2-1; D not resolved. CDR3 length: 13 amino acids. Germline-derived CDR1 and CDR2 are SGHNT and YENEEA. CDR3 sequence: CASSFGAFNGQFF. The CDR3 nucleotides are TGTGCCAGCAGCTTTGGAGCCTTCAATGGGCAGTTCTTC.

There are many counts of this clonotype. The chain has TRBV2 and TRBJ1-5; TRBD1 matches at 7 bases. The CDR3 spans 15 residues. Looked up from germline, CDR1 is SNHLY and CDR2 is FYNNEI. V was pared by 6 bases and J by 1 base, with 6 bases of the junction left unmatched. The CDR3 coding sequence is TGTGCCAGCAGGCCCGACAGGGTGAGCAATCAGCCCCAGCATTTT. It is translated as CASRPDRVSNQPQHF.

This clonotype appeared many times. This chain links TRBV7-8 with TRBJ1-5, with D unclear. Trimming removed 1 base at V and 0 bases at J, with 7 bases between. This CDR3 comprises 15 residues. The germline V gene has CDR1 SGHVS and CDR2 FQNEAQ. The CDR3 protein is CASSLVVYSNQPQHF. CDR3 sequence (DNA): TGTGCCAGCAGCTTAGTGGTATATAGCAATCAGCCCCAGCATTTT.

This clonotype was seen once. This chain links TRBV7-9 with TRBJ2-1, with TRBD2 identical over 7 bases. This CDR3 region has 15 residues. V lost 5 bases and J lost 4; bases outside the gene matches: 8. From germline, CDR1 is SEHNR and CDR2 FQNEAQ (reference sequence). Here the CDR3 DNA reads TGTGCCAGCAGCGGCGGGGGAGTTTCGTACAATGAGCAGTTCTTC. It yields the protein CASSGGGVSYNEQFF.

This clonotype was counted ten times or more. The genes are TRBV18 and TRBJ1-3; D is uncertain. Germline V CDR1 and CDR2: KGHSH, LQKENI. Trimming took off 9 bases at V and 0 bases at J, with 21 bases between the two ends. CDR3 length equals 17 residues. Written as DNA, the CDR3 is TGTGCCAGTTCCACCCGACTCGTGGCGGACTCTGGAAACACCATATATTTT. Its protein product is CASSTRLVADSGNTIYF.

The chain combines TRBV19 with TRBJ2-7, with 12 bases matching TRBD1. The CDR3 has 14 residues. Germline V CDR1 and CDR2: LNHDA, SQIVND (reference sequence). Germline trimming cut 5 bases from V and 5 bases from J; bases unmatched to any gene: 4. The CDR3 reads CASSFGTGGNEQYF. CDR3 bases: TGTGCCAGTAGTTTCGGGACAGGGGGCAACGAGCAGTACTTC.

This clonotype appeared many times. This chain connects TRBV7-9 to TRBJ2-2; D is possibly TRBD2 (6 bases). Germline values: CDR1 SEHNR, CDR2 FQNEAQ (reference sequence). CDR3 size: 13 residues. V was cut by 5 bases and J by 6 bases, with 10 bases left in between. The DNA of the CDR3 is TGTGCCAGCAGCCCCGGGGGAGCCGGGGAGCTGTTTTTT. It translates to CASSPGGAGELFF. The full variable domain, in which reference TRBV7-9 and TRBJ2-2 provide the parts outside the CDR3, is DTGVSQNPRHKITKRGQNVTFRCDPISEHNRLYWYRQTLGQGPEFLTYFQNEAQLEKSRLLSDRFSAERPKGSFSTLEIQRTEQGDSAMYLCASSPGGAGELFFGEGSRLTVL.

In this sample, this clonotype turned up many times. V gene TRBV10-3 combines with J gene TRBJ2-5; no definite D call. Germline assignment: CDR1 ENHRY and CDR2 SYGVKD. The germline V and J ends were trimmed by 3 bases and 2 bases, with 34 bases remaining between them. The CDR3 sequence is 22 residues long. The CDR3 region has the DNA TGTGCCATCAGTGAAAGGGAATATCCGATCGGCGGCTCCTTACATCTGCAAGAGACCCAGTACTTC. Amino acids: CAISEREYPIGGSLHLQETQYF.

This clonotype was detected ten times or more. V gene TRBV28 combines with J gene TRBJ2-7; TRBD2 matches 13 bases. The CDR3 is 15 amino acids. Germline V lookup: CDR1 MDHEN, CDR2 SYDVKM. V lost 2 bases, J lost 6 bases, and 4 bases stayed unmatched. The CDR3 region is CASSLAGTSGIEQYF. For the CDR3, the DNA is TGTGCCAGCAGTTTAGCGGGGACTAGCGGGATCGAGCAGTACTTC. Full variable domain (outside the CDR3, taken from reference TRBV28 and TRBJ2-7): DVKVTQSSRYLVKRTGEKVFLECVQDMDHENMFWYRQDPGLGLRLIYFSYDVKMKEKGDIPEGYSVSREKKERFSLILESASTNQTSMYLCASSLAGTSGIEQYFGPGTRLTVT.

The table lists this clonotype with many counts. CDR3 sequence reads: CASSLTGSGSHSYEQYF. For the CDR3, the DNA is TGTGCCAGCAGCTTAACGGGGAGCGGCAGCCACTCCTACGAGCAGTACTTC. The genes are TRBV7-9 and TRBJ2-7; a possible D gene is TRBD2 (5 bases). Trimming took 2 bases from V and 0 from J, leaving 17 bases between them. CDR1 SEHNR and CDR2 FQNEAQ come from the germline V gene (reference sequence). CDR3 size: 17 residues. Supplemented by reference TRBV7-9 and TRBJ2-7, the full variable domain reads DTGVSQNPRHKITKRGQNVTFRCDPISEHNRLYWYRQTLGQGPEFLTYFQNEAQLEKSRLLSDRFSAERPKGSFSTLEIQRTEQGDSAMYLCASSLTGSGSHSYEQYFGPGTRLTVT.

The chain employs TRBV4-1 and TRBJ1-2; possible D gene TRBD1, 5 bases. Germline V gives CDR1 MGHRA, CDR2 YSYEKL. V lost 4 bases and J 2 bases, leaving 11 bases between the germline ends. This CDR3 has 14 amino acids. CDR3 bases: TGCGCCAGCAGCCCTCTGGGGGAGAACTATGGCTACACCTTC. Its translation is CASSPLGENYGYTF.

This clonotype came up many times. The chain is built from TRBV3-1 and TRBJ2-3; a possible D gene is TRBD2 (6 bases). V was clipped by 4 bases and J by 0 bases, with 14 bases between them. Germline CDR1 is LGHDT and CDR2 is YNNKEL (reference sequence). The CDR3 runs 16 residues. This chain's CDR3 is CASSPEGGRSTDTQYF. CDR3 nucleotides: TGTGCCAGCAGCCCCGAGGGAGGCCGTAGCACAGATACGCAGTATTTT.

In regard to this clonotype: This may arise from a read error, as a much more abundant clone is one base away. This chain connects TRBV3-1 to TRBJ1-5; unclear D gene. From germline, CDR1 is LGHDT and CDR2 YNNKEL (reference sequence). The CDR3 sequence is 13 residues long. The CDR3 reads CVSSRGVNQPQHF. CDR3 nucleotide sequence: TGTGTCAGCAGCCGCGGGGTGAATCAGCCCCAGCATTTT.

The chain couples TRBV27 to TRBJ2-5; the match to TRBD1 covers 7 bases. The V and J ends lost 8 bases and 2 bases, in that order; junction bases with no gene match: 8. The length of the CDR3 is 14 residues. The germline V gene encodes CDR1 MNHEY and CDR2 SMNVEV (reference sequence). Here the CDR3 reads CASRTQGVQETQYF. For the CDR3, the DNA is TGTGCCAGCCGCACCCAGGGGGTTCAAGAGACCCAGTACTTC.

This chain connects TRBV25-1 to TRBJ1-1; possible D gene TRBD1, 6 bases. This CDR3 comprises 12 residues. V gave up 7 bases and J gave up 4 bases, with 10 bases separating them. Germline loops: CDR1 MGHDK, CDR2 SYGVNS. CDR3 loop: CASTGVRTEAFF. The CDR3 DNA follows: TGTGCCAGCACAGGGGTCCGCACTGAAGCTTTCTTT.

This clonotype has at least ten counts. V and J are TRBV12-3 or TRBV12-4 and TRBJ1-5, with a possible D match to TRBD1 (6 bases). The germline V and J ends were trimmed by 6 bases and 6 bases, with 15 bases remaining between them. CDR3 length: 14 residues. Here the CDR3 DNA reads TGTGCCAGCAGCTCAACAGGGAGTACTCAGCCCCAGCATTTT. This encodes CASSSTGSTQPQHF.

Comments on this clonotype: A much larger clone is a single base away; this may be a read error. The V and J genes are TRBV3-1 and TRBJ2-1; no reliable D call. V dropped 1 base and J dropped 10 bases, with 11 bases sitting between them. The V gene's germline CDR1 is LGHDT and CDR2 YNNKEL (reference sequence). This CDR3 is 13 amino acids long. CDR3 coding DNA: TGTGCCAGCAGCCAAGTAGTATATTACGAGCAGTTCTTC. Protein product: CASSQVVYYEQFF.

The rearrangement uses TRBV7-6 and TRBJ1-1, with D unresolved. V was shortened by 2 bases and J by 3 bases, with 7 bases between the two germline ends. This CDR3 comprises 13 residues. Germline CDR1 SGHVS, CDR2 FNYEAQ. CDR3 sequence (DNA): TGTGCCAGCAGCTTATTGGTTCACACTGAAGCTTTCTTT. This encodes CASSLLVHTEAFF.

At least ten counts were recorded for this clonotype. The genes are TRBV7-9 and TRBJ2-1; TRBD1 matches at 7 bases. Unmatched junction bases numbered 9, after V lost 4 bases and J lost 3 bases. The germline gives CDR1 SEHNR, CDR2 FQNEAQ (reference sequence). The CDR3 covers 16 residues. This CDR3 is CASSSTGTEHYNEQFF. The CDR3 DNA is TGTGCCAGCAGCTCCACCGGGACAGAGCACTACAATGAGCAGTTCTTC.

The V call is TRBV24-1, the J call TRBJ2-7; 9 nucleotides match TRBD1. In germline, CDR1 is KGHDR, CDR2 SFDVKD. The CDR3 has 16 amino acids. Trimming removed 2 bases from V and 4 bases from J; junction bases left unmatched: 8. CDR3 sequence reads: CATSDSGTGRRYEQYF. The CDR3 DNA is TGTGCCACCAGTGATTCCGGGACAGGGAGAAGGTACGAGCAGTACTTC.

The table lists this clonotype with a few counts. V usage is TRBV7-9 and J usage is TRBJ2-1; D is unclear. This CDR3 is 11 amino acids long. The V end lost 5 bases, the J end lost 8 bases, and 7 bases lay between the germline ends. In germline, CDR1 is SEHNR, CDR2 FQNEAQ (reference sequence). Here the CDR3 DNA reads TGTGCCAGCAGCCAAACCCATGAGCAGTTCTTC. It translates to CASSQTHEQFF.

This clonotype was observed a handful of times. The chain recombines TRBV29-1 with TRBJ1-1; 9 bases map to TRBD1. The germline CDR1 and CDR2 sequences are SQVTM and ANQGSEA. The V gene end was trimmed by 6 bases and the J gene end by 3 bases; junction bases not matched to a gene: 5. This CDR3 has 13 amino acids. CDR3 region: CSVNRDRDTEAFF. For the CDR3, the DNA is TGCAGCGTGAACAGGGACAGGGACACTGAAGCTTTCTTT. Using reference TRBV29-1 and TRBJ1-1 for the parts outside the CDR3, the full variable domain is SAVISQKPSRDICQRGTSLTIQCQVDSQVTMMFWYRQQPGQSLTLIATANQGSEATYESGFVIDKFPISRPNLTFSTLTVSNMSPEDSSIYLCSVNRDRDTEAFFGQGTRLTVV.

This sequence joins TRBV29-1 and TRBJ2-1; TRBD2 agrees at 15 bases. Germline V gives CDR1 SQVTM, CDR2 ANQGSEA. Unmatched junction bases numbered 7, after V lost 6 bases and J lost 7 bases. This CDR3 comprises 15 residues. CDR3 region: CSVGLAGGSINEQFF. The CDR3 DNA reads as TGCAGCGTAGGACTAGCGGGAGGGTCTATAAATGAGCAGTTCTTC.

The chain couples TRBV7-7 to TRBJ2-1; 8 nucleotides match TRBD1. Trimming removed 5 bases from V and 4 bases from J; junction bases left unmatched: 7. The CDR3 is made up of 15 amino acids. Germline V lookup: CDR1 SSHAT, CDR2 FNYEAQ (reference sequence). CDR3 in amino acids: CASSHDRGAYNEQFF. DNA of the CDR3: TGTGCCAGCAGCCATGACAGGGGCGCGTACAATGAGCAGTTCTTC.

This clonotype was counted between two and nine times. The CDR3 reads CASSLGRWKTQYF. The CDR3 DNA reads as TGTGCCAGCAGCTTGGGACGTTGGAAGACCCAGTACTTC. The chain is built from TRBV5-6 and TRBJ2-5; D is undetermined. Trimming took 0 bases from V and 6 from J, leaving 9 bases between them. The CDR3 consists of 13 residues. Germline CDR1 SGHDT, CDR2 YYEEEE. Full variable domain (rest looked up from reference TRBV5-6 and TRBJ2-5): DAGVTQSPTHLIKTRGQQVTLRCSPKSGHDTVSWYQQALGQGPQFIFQYYEEEERQRGNFPDRFSGHQFPNYSSELNVNALLLGDSALYLCASSLGRWKTQYFGPGTRLLVL.

This clonotype was counted a few times. This sequence joins TRBV9 and TRBJ2-7; 10 bases agree with TRBD1. Looked up from germline, CDR1 is SGDLS and CDR2 is YYNGEE. With V trimmed by 2 bases and J by 2 bases, 7 bases remained unmatched. This CDR3 is 16 amino acids long. CDR3 coding DNA: TGTGCCAGCAGCGTGACCGGGACAGGGGACCCCTACGAGCAGTACTTC. Protein: CASSVTGTGDPYEQYF.

The chain carries TRBV5-1 and TRBJ2-7, with D perhaps being TRBD1 or TRBD2 (5 bases each). The CDR3 is 12 residues long. Germline V gene sequence: CDR1 SGHRS, CDR2 YFSETQ. Between the trimmed V and J ends, which lost 6 bases and 3 bases, there was a span of 10 bases. Written as DNA, the CDR3 is TGCGCCAGCACGGGACCTTTCTACGAGCAGTACTTC. As protein: CASTGPFYEQYF.